The next 17 T cell receptor beta chains were all read from a single sample in a study of T cells in Graves' hyperthyroidism and ophthalmopathy. Amplification of TCR beta CDR3 regions was performed using RNA transcripts as template. The HTBI primer set served for first-round RT-PCR of the TCR CDR3. Each CDR3 protein is one row after TCRdb ran MiXCR on the multiplex PCR reads. The data hold 620,000 or so distinct CDR3 sequences, with 13% to 15% observed a single time. Specimen: blood. Every receptor here comes from a woman aged 45-60 years with Graves' ophthalmopathy.

This clonotype was recorded at least ten times. The chain recombines TRBV27 with TRBJ1-1; 9 bases map to TRBD1. Losses at the gene ends were 5 bases for V and 4 bases for J; bases not matched to a gene: 5. This CDR3 comprises 14 residues. Germline V gene lookup returns CDR1 MNHEY and CDR2 SMNVEV (reference sequence). The CDR3 loop reads CASSSRQGGTEAFF. CDR3 sequence (DNA): TGTGCCAGCAGTAGTAGACAGGGGGGCACTGAAGCTTTCTTT.

This chain connects TRBV4-1 to TRBJ2-1; D possibly corresponds to TRBD2 (5 bases). V was cut by 11 bases and J by 6 bases, with 20 bases left in between. CDR3 length equals 14 residues. Germline V gene sequence: CDR1 MGHRA, CDR2 YSYEKL. The chain's CDR3 is CAGTGRGWRNEQFF. For the CDR3, the DNA is TGCGCCGGCACCGGCCGAGGGTGGCGCAATGAGCAGTTCTTC.

This clonotype was counted many times. V gene TRBV7-3 combines with J gene TRBJ2-2; the D gene is possibly TRBD2 (6 bases). This CDR3 spans 16 amino acids. Germline V gene lookup returns CDR1 SGHTA and CDR2 FQGTGA. V was clipped by 4 bases and J by 1 base, with 13 bases between them. CDR3 in amino acids: CASSSLGSGNTGELFF. In DNA form, the CDR3 reads TGTGCCAGCAGCTCCCTGGGTAGCGGGAACACCGGGGAGCTGTTTTTT.

The chain couples TRBV5-1 to TRBJ1-5; D perhaps matches TRBD1 (5 bases). Between the trimmed V and J ends, which lost 4 bases and 7 bases, there was a span of 12 bases. There are 13 residues in the CDR3. Germline assignment: CDR1 SGHRS and CDR2 YFSETQ. CDR3 bases: TGCGCCAGCAGCCCCGAGGGGAGCCAGCCCCAGCATTTT. Translated, it gives CASSPEGSQPQHF.

This clonotype was counted at least ten times. V is TRBV6-2 or TRBV6-3 and J is TRBJ2-1; TRBD2 might be the D (6 bases). Germline CDR1 reads MNHEY; CDR2 reads SVGEGT. The CDR3 is 14 amino acids. The V end lost 5 bases, the J end lost 4 bases, and 12 bases lay between the germline ends. This chain's CDR3 is CASSISGGYNEQFF. In DNA, the CDR3 is TGTGCCAGCAGTATTAGCGGAGGATACAATGAGCAGTTCTTC.

The chain uses TRBV20-1 and TRBJ1-6; D possibly corresponds to TRBD1 (6 bases). CDR3 length: 20 residues. The V and J ends lost 1 base and 7 bases respectively, with 29 bases between them. Germline-derived CDR1 and CDR2 are DFQATT and SNEGSKA (reference sequence). The CDR3 here is CSARGVGAPGGGTLNSPLHF. The CDR3 DNA follows: TGCAGTGCTAGAGGGGTGGGGGCACCTGGAGGTGGGACACTAAATTCACCCCTCCACTTT.

This clonotype was recorded many times. The chain links TRBV7-2 to TRBJ2-7; TRBD1 agrees at 7 bases. Germline lookup yields CDR1 SGHTA and CDR2 FQGNSA. CDR3 length equals 15 residues. V was pared by 5 bases and J by 4 bases, with 11 bases of the junction left unmatched. The CDR3 nucleotides read TGTGCCAGCAGCACTCACGTCCCGGGACAGTACGAGCAGTACTTC. Its protein is CASSTHVPGQYEQYF.

This clonotype was detected many times. CDR3 residues: CAWSYTSASGELFF. The CDR3 DNA follows: TGTGCCTGGAGCTACACTAGCGCTTCCGGGGAGCTGTTTTTT. The chain joins TRBV30 to TRBJ2-2; 7 bases are a match to TRBD2. This CDR3 contains 14 residues. Per the germline V gene, CDR1 is GTSNPN and CDR2 is SVGIG (reference sequence). J gave up 6 bases and V 3 bases, and 7 bases lay outside the gene matches.

On this clonotype: Possible read error: a much larger clone is one base away. The gene calls are TRBV11-1 and TRBJ2-1, with D perhaps TRBD2 (5 bases). Germline V gene data show CDR1 as SGHAT and CDR2 as FQDESV (reference sequence). The CDR3 sequence is 16 residues long. V was cut by 7 bases and J by 4 bases, with 20 bases left in between. CDR3: CASIFTRTQSYNEQFF. The CDR3 DNA sequence: TGTGCCAGCATCTTCACTAGGACTCAAAGTTACAATGAGCAGTTCTTC.

This clonotype was detected many times. CDR3 bases: TGTGCCAGCAGTTGGGCAGGGTGGTTCACTGAAGCTTTCTTT. Protein product: CASSWAGWFTEAFF. The chain has TRBV27 and TRBJ1-1, with D maybe TRBD1 (5 bases). From germline, CDR1 is MNHEY and CDR2 SMNVEV (reference sequence). The CDR3 totals 14 residues. With 4 bases removed from V and 4 bases from J, the gap between germline ends came to 13 bases.

This clonotype has at least ten counts. The chain links TRBV20-1 to TRBJ2-1; a weak D match, TRBD2 (5 bases). Trimming removed 3 bases from V and 1 base from J, with 19 bases in between. The germline gives CDR1 DFQATT, CDR2 SNEGSKA (reference sequence). The CDR3 is 17 amino acids. The DNA of the CDR3 is TGCAGTGCTAGGGAATTAGCGTGGCCCGGGTCCTACAATGAGCAGTTCTTC. Its protein product is CSARELAWPGSYNEQFF.

This clonotype was seen many times. This chain connects TRBV2 to TRBJ2-6; D unclear. The V gene's germline CDR1 is SNHLY and CDR2 FYNNEI. The V end lost 3 bases, the J end lost 0 bases, and 6 bases lay between the germline ends. The CDR3 length is 15 residues. The CDR3 here is CASSDWSSGANVLTF. The CDR3 DNA reads TGTGCCAGCAGTGATTGGAGCTCTGGGGCCAACGTCCTGACTTTC.

This clonotype was detected a few times. J is TRBJ1-2 and V is TRBV3-1; D is possibly TRBD1 (5 bases). Germline CDR1 and CDR2: LGHDT and YNNKEL (reference sequence). This CDR3 has 13 amino acids. Trimming pared 4 bases from V and 4 bases from J, leaving 10 bases between. The CDR3 DNA follows: TGTGCCAGCAGCCTGGGACTGCGCTATGGCTACACCTTC. This codes for CASSLGLRYGYTF.

This clonotype was counted ten times or more. V is TRBV28 and J is TRBJ2-1; 12 bases are shared with TRBD2. The length of the CDR3 is 17 residues. V was pared by 2 bases and J by 7 bases, with 9 bases of the junction left unmatched. From germline, CDR1 is MDHEN and CDR2 SYDVKM. The CDR3 DNA reads TGTGCCAGCAGTTTACTCTCGCTAGCGGGAGGGCCGAATGAGCAGTTCTTC. It translates to CASSLLSLAGGPNEQFF.

This clonotype was detected only a few times. V usage is TRBV19 and J usage is TRBJ2-7; 7 bases agree with TRBD1. The J segment lost 6 bases and the V segment lost 4 bases, leaving 12 bases of the junction unmatched. CDR1 is LNHDA and CDR2 is SQIVND in the germline V gene (reference sequence). This CDR3 is 15 amino acids long. The CDR3 nucleotides read TGTGCCAGTAGTAACTACCGGAGACAGGGAGCCGAGCAGTACTTC. This gives the protein CASSNYRRQGAEQYF.

In nucleotides, the CDR3 is TGTGCCAGCAGTCTCCGGGACTCGATAAATTCACCCCTCCACTTT. It encodes CASSLRDSINSPLHF. V gene TRBV27 combines with J gene TRBJ1-6; maybe TRBD1 (5 bases). The V gene lost 5 bases and the J gene lost 7 bases, with 15 bases spanning the gap. Looked up from germline, CDR1 is MNHEY and CDR2 is SMNVEV (reference sequence). The CDR3 spans 15 residues.

This clonotype was found many times. The V gene is TRBV20-1, the J gene TRBJ2-7, with 8 nucleotides matching TRBD2. Looked up from germline, CDR1 is DFQATT and CDR2 is SNEGSKA (reference sequence). CDR3 size: 13 residues. V trimming: 3 bases; J trimming: 3 bases; junction bases outside the gene matches: 4. CDR3 loop: CSASTSGDYEQYF. CDR3 in DNA: TGCAGTGCTAGTACTAGCGGTGACTACGAGCAGTACTTC.